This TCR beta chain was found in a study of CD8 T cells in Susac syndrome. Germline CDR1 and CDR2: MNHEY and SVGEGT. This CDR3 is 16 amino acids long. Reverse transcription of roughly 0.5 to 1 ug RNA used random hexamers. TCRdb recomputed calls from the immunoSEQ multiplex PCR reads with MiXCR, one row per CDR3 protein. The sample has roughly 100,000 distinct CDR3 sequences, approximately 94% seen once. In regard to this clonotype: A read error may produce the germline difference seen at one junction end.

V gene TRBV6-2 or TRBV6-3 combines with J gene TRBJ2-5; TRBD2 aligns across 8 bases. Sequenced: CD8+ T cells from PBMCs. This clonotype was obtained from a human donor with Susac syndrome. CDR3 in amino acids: CASSSPSGGPSKTQCF. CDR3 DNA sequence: TGTGCCAGCAGTTCCCCCAGCGGGGGCCCGAGTAAGACCCAGTGCTTC.